These T cell receptor beta chains were read from a single sample in a study of glioma-infiltrating T cells after dendritic cell vaccination. Sequencing used immunoSEQ multiplex PCR; TCRdb keeps in-frame clones, though not all of them. The sample includes fewer than 40,000 clones, approximately 90% of them seen just once. Sequenced material: blood, taken before dendritic cell vaccination. These receptors were obtained from a human donor with glioblastoma. The CDR3 runs from the conserved cysteine through the conserved F or W. D genes are given only for firm matches. Clone size, where shown, is once, few, many, or a class for clones that have expanded.

size: NA
D: TRBD2
J: TRBJ2-3
V: TRBV5-1
CDR3: CASSLVAGGPADTQYF
DNA: TGCGCCAGCAGCTTGGTTGCGGGGGGGCCAGCAGATACGCAGTATTTT

size: NA
D: NA
J: TRBJ2-3
V: TRBV2
CDR3: CASSARGISTDTQYF
DNA: TGTGCCAGCAGTGCGAGGGGGATAAGCACAGATACGCAGTATTTT

size: NA
D: TRBD1
J: TRBJ2-6
V: TRBV11-2
CDR3: CASSPGQGAGANVLTF
DNA: TGTGCCAGCAGCCCAGGACAGGGCGCTGGGGCCAACGTCCTGACTTTC

size: NA
D: NA
J: TRBJ2-7
V: TRBV29-1
CDR3: CSGRDSRFEQYF
DNA: TGCAGCGGGAGGGACAGCCGGTTCGAGCAGTACTTC

size: NA
D: NA
J: TRBJ2-3
V: TRBV10-3
CDR3: CAISRGAPSTDTQYF
DNA: TGTGCCATCAGTCGGGGGGCACCTAGCACAGATACGCAGTATTTT

size: NA
D: NA
J: TRBJ1-1
V: TRBV10-2
CDR3: CASSVTGSGFEAFF
DNA: TGCGCCAGCAGCGTAACAGGGAGTGGGTTTGAAGCTTTCTTT

size: NA
D: NA
J: TRBJ1-5
V: TRBV7-9
CDR3: CASSLGLNQPQHF
DNA: TGTGCCAGCAGCTTGGGCCTCAATCAGCCCCAGCATTTT

size: few
D: NA
J: TRBJ1-1
V: TRBV19
CDR3: CASSNGRATEAFF
DNA: TGTGCCAGTAGTAACGGCAGGGCTACTGAAGCTTTCTTT

size: NA
D: NA
J: TRBJ2-2
V: TRBV19
CDR3: CASPSDSNTGELFF
DNA: TGTGCCAGCCCTAGCGACTCGAACACCGGGGAGCTGTTTTTT

size: NA
D: NA
J: TRBJ2-7
V: TRBV4-2
CDR3: CASSQGFEQYF
DNA: TGTGCCAGCAGCCAAGGGTTCGAGCAGTACTTC

size: NA
D: NA
J: TRBJ1-1
V: TRBV23-1
CDR3: CASSLTPEAFF
DNA: TGCGCCAGCAGTCTCACTCCTGAAGCTTTCTTT

size: few
D: NA
J: TRBJ2-7
V: TRBV2
CDR3: CASGLGYEQYF
DNA: TGTGCCAGCGGGCTCGGCTACGAGCAGTACTTC

size: NA
D: NA
J: TRBJ1-5
V: TRBV7-2
CDR3: CASSGGPASNQPQHF
DNA: TGTGCCAGCAGCGGAGGGCCAGCTAGCAATCAGCCCCAGCATTTT

size: NA
D: NA
J: TRBJ2-5
V: TRBV6-7
CDR3: CASSRAIPGETQYF
DNA: TGTGCCAGCAGCCGAGCTATCCCGGGGGAGACCCAGTACTTC

size: NA
D: TRBD2
J: TRBJ2-5
V: TRBV9
CDR3: CASSETSGGAGETQYF
DNA: TGTGCCAGCAGCGAAACTAGCGGGGGGGCCGGTGAGACCCAGTACTTC

size: once
D: NA
J: TRBJ2-5
V: TRBV7-2
CDR3: CASSLDLKGLQTQYF
DNA: TGTGCCAGCAGCTTAGATCTTAAGGGGCTCCAGACCCAGTACTTC

size: NA
D: TRBD2
J: TRBJ2-5
V: TRBV5-1
CDR3: CASNSGGAGGETQYF
DNA: TGCGCCAGCAATAGCGGGGGGGCCGGCGGAGAGACCCAGTACTTC

size: NA
D: NA
J: TRBJ1-5
V: TRBV6-4
CDR3: CASTPVGPSNQPQHF
DNA: TGTGCCAGCACCCCGGTGGGGCCTAGCAATCAGCCCCAGCATTTT

size: NA
D: TRBD1
J: TRBJ1-1
V: TRBV9
CDR3: CASSTRTGRNTEAFF
DNA: TGTGCCAGCAGCACCCGGACAGGGAGGAACACTGAAGCTTTCTTT

size: NA
D: NA
J: TRBJ1-5
V: TRBV30
CDR3: CAWVPNRVHHSNQPQHF
DNA: TGTGCCTGGGTTCCGAACAGGGTCCACCATAGCAATCAGCCCCAGCATTTT

size: NA
D: NA
J: TRBJ1-1
V: TRBV10-3
CDR3: CAISDPDVNAEAFF
DNA: TGTGCCATCAGTGATCCAGATGTCAACGCTGAAGCTTTCTTT

size: NA
D: NA
J: TRBJ2-3
V: TRBV11-2
CDR3: CASSLQQASTDTQYF
DNA: TGTGCCAGCAGCTTACAACAGGCCAGCACAGATACGCAGTATTTT

size: NA
D: NA
J: TRBJ2-1
V: TRBV2
CDR3: CASSEVGGTYNEQFF
DNA: TGTGCCAGCAGTGAAGTCGGGGGTACCTACAATGAGCAGTTCTTC

size: NA
D: NA
J: TRBJ2-7
V: TRBV5-4
CDR3: CASSLAGTPSSYEQYF
DNA: TGTGCCAGCAGCTTAGCCGGGACACCGAGCTCCTACGAGCAGTACTTC

size: NA
D: NA
J: TRBJ1-2
V: TRBV19
CDR3: CASSIMGGGYTF
DNA: TGTGCCAGTAGTATAATGGGGGGTGGCTACACCTTC

size: NA
D: TRBD1
J: TRBJ1-6
V: TRBV10-3
CDR3: CAISEPGQLNSPLHF
DNA: TGTGCCATCAGTGAGCCGGGACAGCTAAATTCACCCCTCCACTTT

size: NA
D: NA
J: TRBJ2-2
V: TRBV10-1
CDR3: CASSLTLSRGELFF
DNA: TGCGCCAGCAGTCTAACGTTGAGCAGGGGGGAGCTGTTTTTT

size: NA
D: TRBD1
J: TRBJ1-4
V: TRBV29-1
CDR3: CSVGFWGQRLFF
DNA: TGCAGCGTTGGTTTTTGGGGACAGCGACTGTTTTTT

size: NA
D: NA
J: TRBJ1-5
V: TRBV5-6
CDR3: CASSLARGISPQHF
DNA: TGTGCCAGCAGCTTGGCGAGGGGGATTTCGCCCCAGCATTTT

size: NA
D: TRBD1
J: TRBJ2-7
V: TRBV19
CDR3: CASSPGTGVRSYEQYF
DNA: TGTGCCAGTAGTCCAGGGACAGGCGTTAGGTCCTACGAGCAGTACTTC

size: NA
D: TRBD1
J: TRBJ2-4
V: TRBV5-4
CDR3: CASSFGRKQGANIQYF
DNA: TGTGCCAGCAGCTTTGGGAGAAAACAGGGGGCGAACATTCAGTACTTC

size: NA
D: NA
J: TRBJ1-3
V: TRBV5-4
CDR3: CASSFARQNSGNTIYF
DNA: TGTGCCAGCAGCTTCGCCCGACAGAACTCTGGAAACACCATATATTTT

size: once
D: TRBD2
J: TRBJ2-3
V: TRBV9
CDR3: CASSVGLAGTDTQYF
DNA: TGTGCCAGCAGCGTAGGGCTAGCGGGGACAGATACGCAGTATTTT

size: NA
D: NA
J: TRBJ2-3
V: TRBV19
CDR3: CASISDSSPDTQYF
DNA: TGTGCCAGTATCTCCGACTCAAGCCCCGATACGCAGTATTTT

size: NA
D: NA
J: TRBJ1-5
V: TRBV6-5
CDR3: CASSVRYHQPQHF
DNA: TGTGCCAGCAGTGTCAGGTATCATCAGCCCCAGCATTTT

size: NA
D: TRBD2
J: TRBJ2-1
V: TRBV9
CDR3: CASSVGIGEGNEQFF
DNA: TGTGCCAGCAGCGTAGGAATAGGGGAGGGAAATGAGCAGTTCTTC

size: NA
D: TRBD2
J: TRBJ2-5
V: TRBV7-9
CDR3: CASSLPTSGGKETQYF
DNA: TGTGCCAGCAGCCTCCCGACTAGCGGGGGTAAGGAGACCCAGTACTTC

size: once
D: TRBD1
J: TRBJ1-6
V: TRBV2
CDR3: CAGEGTANSPLHF
DNA: TGTGCCGGAGAGGGGACAGCAAATTCACCCCTCCACTTT

size: NA
D: TRBD1
J: TRBJ1-1
V: TRBV6-5
CDR3: CASSLDRANTEAFF
DNA: TGTGCCAGCAGCCTAGACAGGGCGAACACTGAAGCTTTCTTT

size: NA
D: NA
J: TRBJ2-5
V: TRBV2
CDR3: CATPGPRGGQETQYF
DNA: TGTGCCACCCCGGGACCGCGAGGGGGACAAGAGACCCAGTACTTC

size: NA
D: NA
J: TRBJ2-3
V: TRBV21-1
CDR3: CASNLTDLTDTQYF
DNA: TGTGCCAGCAACTTGACAGACCTAACAGATACGCAGTATTTT

size: NA
D: NA
J: TRBJ2-7
V: TRBV5-4
CDR3: CASSLRGFDDEQYF
DNA: TGTGCCAGCAGCTTGAGGGGATTCGACGACGAGCAGTACTTC

size: NA
D: NA
J: TRBJ1-3
V: TRBV18
CDR3: CASSNRSGNTIYF
DNA: TGTGCCAGCTCAAACAGGTCTGGAAACACCATATATTTT

size: NA
D: NA
J: TRBJ1-1
V: TRBV5-1
CDR3: CASSPSGQTAFF
DNA: TGCGCCAGCAGCCCGTCGGGTCAAACAGCTTTCTTT

size: NA
D: NA
J: TRBJ2-2
V: TRBV6-6
CDR3: CASSSNRDTGELFF
DNA: TGTGCCAGCAGCTCCAACAGGGACACCGGGGAGCTGTTTTTT

size: NA
D: TRBD1
J: TRBJ2-3
V: TRBV29-1
CDR3: CSVRQGQSTDTQYF
DNA: TGCAGCGTTCGACAGGGGCAGAGCACAGATACGCAGTATTTT

size: once
D: TRBD1
J: TRBJ2-7
V: TRBV30
CDR3: CAWRGGTGNYEQYF
DNA: TGTGCCTGGAGGGGTGGGACAGGAAACTACGAGCAGTACTTC

size: few
D: NA
J: TRBJ1-1
V: TRBV15
CDR3: CATSRTRWGGGRNTEAFF
DNA: TGTGCCACCAGCAGAACCCGGTGGGGGGGAGGAAGGAACACTGAAGCTTTCTTT

size: NA
D: NA
J: TRBJ1-3
V: TRBV19
CDR3: CASSARVPGNTIYF
DNA: TGTGCCAGTAGTGCCCGGGTCCCTGGAAACACCATATATTTT

size: NA
D: NA
J: TRBJ2-7
V: TRBV5-1
CDR3: CASSPPLRGIYEQYF
DNA: TGCGCCAGCAGCCCCCCCCTTAGGGGTATATACGAGCAGTACTTC